Reported below is one T cell receptor (beta chain). This record comes from a study of identical twins. MiXCR was run by TCRdb on the 5' RACE reads, yielding one entry per CDR3 protein. The table includes 1.5 million to 2 million distinct CDR3 sequences, less than 40% detected once. V shed 3 bases and J 4 bases; nucleotides not matched to a gene: 14. This CDR3 has 18 amino acids. CDR1 is SNHLY and CDR2 is FYNNEI in the germline V gene. The sequence came from a newborn girl in good health. This chain links TRBV2 with TRBJ2-1; 8 nucleotides agree with TRBD2. The sample was cord blood. The CDR3, as DNA: TGTGCCAGCAGTGATTTCGGGAGTACGGGGGGGGGATACAATGAGCAGTTCTTC. It encodes CASSDFGSTGGGYNEQFF.